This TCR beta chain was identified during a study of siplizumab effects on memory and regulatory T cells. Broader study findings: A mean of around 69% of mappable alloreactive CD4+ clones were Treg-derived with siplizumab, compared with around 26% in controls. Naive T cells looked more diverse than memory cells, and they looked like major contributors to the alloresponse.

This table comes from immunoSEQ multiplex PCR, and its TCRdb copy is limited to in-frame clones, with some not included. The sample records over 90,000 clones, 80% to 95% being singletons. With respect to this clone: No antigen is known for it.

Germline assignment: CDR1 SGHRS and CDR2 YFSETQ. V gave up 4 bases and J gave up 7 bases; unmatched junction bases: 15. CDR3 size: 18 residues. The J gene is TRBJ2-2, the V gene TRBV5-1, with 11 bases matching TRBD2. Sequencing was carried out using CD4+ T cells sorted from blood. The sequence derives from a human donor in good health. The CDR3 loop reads CASSVLGLAAKGGGELFF. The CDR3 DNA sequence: TGCGCCAGCAGCGTATTGGGACTAGCGGCCAAGGGGGGCGGGGAGCTGTTTTTT.